The T cell receptor beta chain described here comes from a study of T cell repertoires in cytomegalovirus infection. Study summary: CMV infection together with matching HLA type was indicated by public TCR beta signatures. Study results and limitations: Pooled public TCR beta family frequency picked out CMV carriers with the relevant HLA. HLA-C-restricted CMV-specific TCR beta clonotypes prevailed in the ex vivo response.

A single record per CDR3 protein comes from TCRdb applying MiXCR to the reads. The sample holds more than 85,000 distinct CDR3 sequences, 16% seen once. CDR3 length equals 14 residues. With 2 bases clipped from V and 6 bases from J, the junction kept 2 bases outside the gene matches. This clonotype was counted ten times or more. Its specificity is unknown. The receptor was derived from a human donor in good health (CMV status not recorded). Some clones in this sample may be carry-over from other donors' samples. Sequenced material: PBMCs. The V call is TRBV12-3 or TRBV12-4, the J call TRBJ2-2, with 8 positions matching TRBD1. The CDR3 loop reads CASSLQGAPGELFF. For the CDR3, the DNA is TGTGCCAGCAGTTTACAGGGGGCGCCCGGGGAGCTGTTTTTT.